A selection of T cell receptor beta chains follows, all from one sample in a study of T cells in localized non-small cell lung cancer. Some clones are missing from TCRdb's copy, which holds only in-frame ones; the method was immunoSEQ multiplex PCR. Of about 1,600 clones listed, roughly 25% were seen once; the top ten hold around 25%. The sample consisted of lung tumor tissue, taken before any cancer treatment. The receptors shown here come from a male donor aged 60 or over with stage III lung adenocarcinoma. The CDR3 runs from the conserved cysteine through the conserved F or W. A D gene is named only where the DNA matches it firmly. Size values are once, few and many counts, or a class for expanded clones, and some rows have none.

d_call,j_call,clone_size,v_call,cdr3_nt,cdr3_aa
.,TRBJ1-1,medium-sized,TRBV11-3,TGTGCCAGCAGTTGGACAGAAGCGAACACTGAAGCTTTCTTT,CASSWTEANTEAFF
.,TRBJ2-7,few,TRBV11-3,TGTGCCAGCAGCCTCGGGTGGGAGAGACCCTACGAGCAGTACTTC,CASSLGWERPYEQYF
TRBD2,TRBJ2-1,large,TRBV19,TGTGCCAGTAGTAAAACTAGCGGGGACTACAATGAGCAGTTCTTC,CASSKTSGDYNEQFF
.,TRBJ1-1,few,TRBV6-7,TGTGCCAGCAGCACGCTGAATGAAGCTTTCTTT,CASSTLNEAFF
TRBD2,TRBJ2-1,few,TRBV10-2,TGCGCCAGCAGCGGGGGGGCTAGCGGGGAAGATGAGCAGTTCTTC,CASSGGASGEDEQFF
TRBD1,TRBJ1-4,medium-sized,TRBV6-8,TGTGCCAGCAAAAGGACAGGGTGGGGTGAAAAACTGTTTTTT,CASKRTGWGEKLFF
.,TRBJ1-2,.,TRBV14,TGTGCCAGCAGCGTACTTTTGACTAACTATGGCTACACCTTC,CASSVLLTNYGYTF
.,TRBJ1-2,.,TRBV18,TGTGCCAGCTCACCACCGACAGAATCCTATGGCTACACCTTC,CASSPPTESYGYTF
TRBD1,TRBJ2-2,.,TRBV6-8,TGTGCCAGCAGAGGGACAGATACAGGGATCGGGGAGCTGTTTTTT,CASRGTDTGIGELFF
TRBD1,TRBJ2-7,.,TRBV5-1,TGCGCCAGCAGCAGCCTGGGACAGATCGGGGACGAGCAGTACTTC,CASSSLGQIGDEQYF
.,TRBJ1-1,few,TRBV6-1,TGTGCCATCAGTGAAGAGGTCCCCGGTACTGAAGCTTTCTTT,CAISEEVPGTEAFF
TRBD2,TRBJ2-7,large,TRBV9,TGTGCCAGCAGCGTAGAAAGCGGGGGATCCTACGAGCAGTACTTC,CASSVESGGSYEQYF
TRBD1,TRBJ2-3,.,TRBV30,TGTGCCTGGAGCGCGGGTGGGACAGGGATTAGGGATACGCAGTATTTT,CAWSAGGTGIRDTQYF
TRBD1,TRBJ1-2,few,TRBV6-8,TGTGCCAGCAGTGCGGACAGGGGAGGCGGCTATGGCTACACCTTC,CASSADRGGGYGYTF
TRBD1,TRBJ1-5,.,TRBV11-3,TGTGCCAGCAGCCAGGAGATCAGACAGGGGACACAGCCCCAGCATTTT,CASSQEIRQGTQPQHF
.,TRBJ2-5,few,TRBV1,TGCGCCAGCCGGGGGGGGTACCAAGAGACCCAGTACTTC,CASRGGYQETQYF
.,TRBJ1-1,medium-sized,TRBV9,TGTGCCAGCAGCCTCTATAGGGACACTGAAGCTTTCTTT,CASSLYRDTEAFF
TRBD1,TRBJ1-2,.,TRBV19,TGTGCCAGTAGGGGACAGGGGGACTATGGCTACACCTTC,CASRGQGDYGYTF
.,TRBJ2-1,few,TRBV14,TGTGCCAGCAGCCAAAGTGGAATGGAGCAGTTCTTC,CASSQSGMEQFF
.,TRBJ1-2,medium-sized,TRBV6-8,TGTGCCAGCAGTCCGCAGGGGCGGGCGGGCTACACCTTC,CASSPQGRAGYTF
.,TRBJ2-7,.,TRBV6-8,TGTGCCAGCAGTTACAGGGGTCTGCGGGAGCAGTACTTC,CASSYRGLREQYF
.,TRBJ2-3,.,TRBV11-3,TGTGCCAGCAGCTTAGGAGGGAGCACAGATACGCAGTATTTT,CASSLGGSTDTQYF
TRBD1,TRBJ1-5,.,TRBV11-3,TGTGCCAGCAGCCTGGGACAGGGCTGGCAGCCCCAGCATTTT,CASSLGQGWQPQHF
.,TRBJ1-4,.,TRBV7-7,TGTGCCAGCAGCGGAGACAGAGAGAATGAAAAACTGTTTTTT,CASSGDRENEKLFF
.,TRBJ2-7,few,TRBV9,TGTGCCAGCAGCTTAATTTACCACGAGCAGTACTTC,CASSLIYHEQYF
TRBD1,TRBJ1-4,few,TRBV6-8,TGTGCCATCAGGTCGGGACAGACTAATGAAAAACTGTTTTTT,CAIRSGQTNEKLFF
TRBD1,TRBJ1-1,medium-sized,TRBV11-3,TGTGCCAGCAGCCGCGGCGGGACAGGGGTTGACACTGAAGCTTTCTTT,CASSRGGTGVDTEAFF
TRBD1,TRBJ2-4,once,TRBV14,TGTGCCAGCAGCCAAGATAAGGGCAGGGGGCACGTCCAGTACTTC,CASSQDKGRGHVQYF
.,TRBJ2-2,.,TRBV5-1,TGCGCCAGCAGGTATGGACAGAACACCGGGGAGCTGTTTTTT,CASRYGQNTGELFF
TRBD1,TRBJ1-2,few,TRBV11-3,TGTGCCAGCAGCCAGATCGACAGGGCAACAAACTATGGCTACACCTTC,CASSQIDRATNYGYTF
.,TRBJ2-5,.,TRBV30,TGTGCCTGGGGCCCCAGACAAGAGACCCAGTACTTC,CAWGPRQETQYF
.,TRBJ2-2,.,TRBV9,TGTGCCAGCAGCGCCCAAAACGGGGAGCTGTTTTTT,CASSAQNGELFF
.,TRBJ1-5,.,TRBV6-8,TGTGCCAGCAGTCGGACAAGCCTCAATCAGCCCCAGCATTTT,CASSRTSLNQPQHF
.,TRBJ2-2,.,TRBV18,TGTGCCAGCTCACAGCGGACATCCGACACCGGGGAGCTGTTTTTT,CASSQRTSDTGELFF
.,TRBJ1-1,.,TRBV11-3,TGTGCCAGCAGCGGAGGGGGGGTGAACACTGAAGCTTTCTTT,CASSGGGVNTEAFF
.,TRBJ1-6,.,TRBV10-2,TGCGCCAGCAGTGAAAGGAGGGACGGTTCACCCCTCCACTTT,CASSERRDGSPLHF
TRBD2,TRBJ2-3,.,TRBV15,TGTGCCACCAGCAGAGCGCCCCCTGCTCGCGGGAGGGGTACGCAGTATTTT,CATSRAPPARGRGTQYF
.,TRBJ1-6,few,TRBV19,TGTGCCAGTAGTACCCATAAGAATTCACCCCTCCACTTT,CASSTHKNSPLHF
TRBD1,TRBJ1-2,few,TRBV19,TGTGCCAGTACAGGGACAGGGAGACATAACTATGGCTACACCTTC,CASTGTGRHNYGYTF
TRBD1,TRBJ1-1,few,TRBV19,TGTGCCAGTAGTACCGACAGGGCAAACACTGAAGCTTTCTTT,CASSTDRANTEAFF
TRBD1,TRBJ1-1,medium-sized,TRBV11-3,TGTGCCAGCAGCTCTATTCCGGACAGGGCTGAAGCTTTCTTT,CASSSIPDRAEAFF
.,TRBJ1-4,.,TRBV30,TGTGCCTGGAGTGTACTTGGCCCCCCTAATGAAAAACTGTTTTTT,CAWSVLGPPNEKLFF
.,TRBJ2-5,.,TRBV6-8,TGTGCCATCAGCGACATTGGGGAGACCCAGTACTTC,CAISDIGETQYF